What follows are 14 T cell receptor beta chains derived from one specimen sequenced in a study of vaccination and CD4 T cells after COVID-19. Specified treatment: roughly nine-day PBMC culture with coronavirus spike peptide pools or control peptides (ViraFEST assay). Cultured CD4+ T-cell DNA underwent Oncomine TCR Beta short-read sequencing. TCRdb redid the calling of the PCR reads with MiXCR, one entry per CDR3 protein. Of about 12,000 distinct CDR3 sequences listed, approximately 50% are singletons. Their recognized antigens are unknown. Sequenced sample: CD4+ T cells from blood, cultured in vitro. Receptors were obtained from a human donor who had recovered from COVID-19.

This sequence joins TRBV20-1 and TRBJ2-1, with D perhaps matching TRBD1 or TRBD2 (5 bases each). The V gene's germline CDR1 is DFQATT and CDR2 SNEGSKA (reference sequence). This CDR3 has 14 residues. Trimming removed 2 bases from V and 7 bases from J, with 15 bases in between. The CDR3 coding sequence is TGCAGTGCTAGACGGGGCTTAGGGATGAATGAGCAGTTCTTC. Its translation is CSARRGLGMNEQFF.

The chain has TRBV5-1 and TRBJ2-5, with TRBD1 matching 8 bases. V lost 4 bases, J lost 5 bases, and 13 bases stayed unmatched. The CDR3 spans 16 residues. In germline, CDR1 is SGHRS, CDR2 YFSETQ. The CDR3 bases are TGCGCCAGCAGCACAGCAGGGGGCCAGGTAGGGGAGACCCAGTACTTC. The encoded protein is CASSTAGGQVGETQYF.

This clonotype is classed as medium-sized. The V call is TRBV6-2 or TRBV6-3, the J call TRBJ2-6; the match to TRBD2 covers 14 bases. The germline V gene has CDR1 MNHEY and CDR2 SVGEGT. The CDR3 covers 22 residues. J gave up 0 bases and V 2 bases, and 12 bases lay outside the gene matches. The DNA for the CDR3 is TGTGCCAGCAGTTACACCTACGGACTAGCGGGGGGCCTCTTCTCTGGGGCCAACGTCCTGACTTTC. As protein: CASSYTYGLAGGLFSGANVLTF.

The chain uses TRBV7-9 and TRBJ1-1; D is ambiguous. The length of the CDR3 is 14 residues. Trimming shortened V by 5 bases and J by 3 bases, and 13 bases separated the two germline ends. Per the germline V gene, CDR1 is SEHNR and CDR2 is FQNEAQ (reference sequence). The CDR3 loop reads CASSPYGRDTEAFF. CDR3 in DNA: TGTGCCAGCAGCCCGTACGGTAGGGACACTGAAGCTTTCTTT.

This chain links TRBV24-1 with TRBJ2-7, with a possible D match to TRBD1 (6 bases). This CDR3 is built from 12 residues. With 2 bases removed from V and 9 bases from J, the gap between germline ends came to 10 bases. The germline gives CDR1 KGHDR, CDR2 SFDVKD. CDR3 in amino acids: CATSDSQTGQYF. The CDR3 DNA is TGTGCCACCAGTGATTCTCAGACAGGGCAGTACTTC.

The chain employs TRBV19 and TRBJ2-1; 8 bases fit TRBD2. The CDR3 spans 15 residues. V gave up 4 bases and J gave up 8 bases; unmatched junction bases: 10. Germline CDR1 LNHDA, CDR2 SQIVND (reference sequence). This CDR3 reads CASSRREGLSDEQFF. The DNA of the CDR3 is TGTGCCAGTAGTAGACGGGAGGGCCTTTCCGATGAGCAGTTCTTC.

This chain uses TRBV12-3 or TRBV12-4 with TRBJ2-3, with 9 bases identical to TRBD2. The CDR3 spans 14 residues. The junction had 4 bases not matched to a gene; V was cut back by 3 bases and J by 6 bases. CDR3 in amino acids: CASSFASGTDTQYF. The CDR3, as DNA: TGTGCCAGCAGTTTCGCTAGCGGGACTGATACGCAGTATTTT.

The chain is built from TRBV7-9 and TRBJ2-5; perhaps D is TRBD1 or TRBD2 (5 bases each). Germline V gene data show CDR1 as SEHNR and CDR2 as FQNEAQ (reference sequence). The CDR3 runs to 14 residues. V lost 5 bases and J lost 3, with 13 bases in between. Here the CDR3 DNA reads TGTGCCAGCAGCCCCCGGGACGGCGAAGAGACCCAGTACTTC. Encoded protein: CASSPRDGEETQYF.

This sequence joins TRBV28 and TRBJ1-2, with a weak D call TRBD1 (6 bases). V was shortened by 2 bases and J by 4 bases, with 14 bases between the two germline ends. Germline lookup yields CDR1 MDHEN and CDR2 SYDVKM. The CDR3 runs 15 residues. The CDR3 reads CASSLMSRDTYGYTF. The DNA of the CDR3 is TGTGCCAGCAGTTTAATGTCTAGGGACACCTATGGCTACACCTTC.

The chain has TRBV29-1 and TRBJ1-1; 9 bases line up with TRBD1. This CDR3 contains 13 residues. Germline values: CDR1 SQVTM, CDR2 ANQGSEA. With V trimmed by 1 base and J by 10 bases, 7 bases remained unmatched. The CDR3 loop reads CSVEAGTGITAFF. The CDR3 DNA sequence: TGCAGCGTTGAAGCCGGGACAGGGATAACAGCTTTCTTT.

This clonotype was counted between two and nine times. The chain is built from TRBV20-1 and TRBJ1-4, with 7 nucleotides matching TRBD1. After removal of 3 bases from V and 4 bases from J, the junction contained 8 bases not matched to a gene. Germline lookup yields CDR1 DFQATT and CDR2 SNEGSKA (reference sequence). This CDR3 has 15 amino acids. CDR3 region: CSASIPGQLNEKLFF. Written as DNA, the CDR3 is TGCAGTGCTAGCATTCCGGGACAGCTTAATGAAAAACTGTTTTTT.

This clonotype is a singleton in its sample. The V and J genes are TRBV30 and TRBJ1-1; the match to TRBD1 covers 7 bases. V lost 0 bases to trimming and J lost 6 bases; unmatched junction nucleotides: 7. Germline V gene lookup returns CDR1 GTSNPN and CDR2 SVGIG (reference sequence). This CDR3 spans 14 amino acids. The chain's CDR3 is CAWSVGGGRAEAFF. CDR3 DNA sequence: TGTGCCTGGAGTGTAGGAGGGGGCCGGGCTGAAGCTTTCTTT.

This clonotype counts as large. The chain recombines TRBV24-1 with TRBJ2-3, with D unclear. The CDR3 has 13 residues. Germline V gene lookup returns CDR1 KGHDR and CDR2 SFDVKD. The ends were cut back, 4 bases at V and 1 base at J, with 5 bases in the middle. This CDR3 reads CATSEGGTDTQYF. In nucleotides, the CDR3 is TGTGCCACCAGTGAAGGAGGCACAGATACGCAGTATTTT.

The genes are TRBV7-2 and TRBJ1-1; D uncertain. The ends were cut back, 3 bases at V and 0 bases at J, with 11 bases in the middle. Per germline, CDR1 SGHTA and CDR2 FQGNSA. This CDR3 has 15 residues. This CDR3 is CASSFPMEMNTEAFF. CDR3 coding DNA: TGTGCCAGCAGCTTCCCGATGGAAATGAACACTGAAGCTTTCTTT.